Below, 7 T cell receptor beta chains from the same sample are listed, as sequenced in a study of blood T cell repertoires in COVID-19. Assay: immunoSEQ multiplex PCR; the TCRdb copy retains only in-frame clones and omits some. The table lists more than 350,000 clones, more than 75% of them singletons. The sample consisted of peripheral blood. The receptor source for this set is a woman in her 30s with COVID-19, enrolled during active disease.

This clone is a singleton in its sample. The chain carries TRBV18 and TRBJ1-4; TRBD1 matches at 7 bases. Germline V lookup: CDR1 KGHSH, CDR2 LQKENI. Germline trimming cut 5 bases from V and 5 bases from J; bases unmatched to any gene: 5. The CDR3 has 14 residues. In DNA form, the CDR3 reads TGTGCCAGCTCAACGGGGACAGTGAATGAAAAACTGTTTTTT. Translation gives CASSTGTVNEKLFF.

This chain connects TRBV7-2 to TRBJ2-7; TRBD2 aligns across 10 bases. The germline CDR1 and CDR2 sequences are SGHTA and FQGNSA. The V segment lost 1 base and the J segment 5 bases; nucleotides outside the gene matches: 5. This CDR3 has 15 amino acids. The CDR3 region is CASSLGGLAGDEQYF. The CDR3 DNA follows: TGTGCCAGCAGCTTAGGAGGGCTAGCGGGAGACGAGCAGTACTTC.

This clone showed up just once. In nucleotides, the CDR3 is TGCAGTGCTAGGGGAGGAGGTGGAGCTTTCTTT. Its protein product is CSARGGGGAFF. This sequence joins TRBV20-1 and TRBJ1-1; D uncertain. CDR1 and CDR2 (germline): DFQATT, SNEGSKA (reference sequence). CDR3 length: 11 residues. Trimming took 3 bases from V and 10 from J, leaving 12 bases between them.

The V and J genes are TRBV28 and TRBJ2-3, with a possible D match to TRBD1 (6 bases). The CDR3 is made up of 15 amino acids. Germline V lookup: CDR1 MDHEN, CDR2 SYDVKM. V gave up 3 bases and J gave up 2 bases, with 12 bases separating them. CDR3 amino acids: CASSFLQGDTDTQYF. In DNA form, the CDR3 reads TGTGCCAGCAGTTTTTTACAGGGCGACACAGATACGCAGTATTTT.

The rearrangement uses TRBV5-4 and TRBJ2-5; D possibly corresponds to TRBD2 (6 bases). V lost 0 bases to trimming and J lost 4 bases, with 13 bases between them. Germline V lookup: CDR1 SGHNT, CDR2 YYREEE (reference sequence). The CDR3 spans 15 residues. The CDR3 is CASSLESPGVETQYF. CDR3 in DNA: TGTGCCAGCAGCTTGGAAAGTCCGGGAGTAGAGACCCAGTACTTC.

The V call is TRBV5-1, the J call TRBJ1-1, with 8 nucleotides matching TRBD1. The germline gives CDR1 SGHRS, CDR2 YFSETQ. The CDR3 contains 17 residues. V was clipped by 2 bases and J by 6 bases; unmatched bases: 15. The CDR3 DNA reads as TGCGCCAGCAGCTTACCGATGGACAGGGTGGTGGTTTCTGAAGCTTTCTTT. It specifies CASSLPMDRVVVSEAFF.

The chain carries TRBV4-3 and TRBJ2-7, with 12 bases that match TRBD2. CDR3 length: 15 residues. Germline trimming cut 4 bases from V and 1 base from J; bases unmatched to any gene: 2. Germline V CDR1 and CDR2: LGHNA, YSLEER. The CDR3 DNA reads as TGCGCCAGCAGCCCAGGACTAGCGGGGTCCTACGAGCAGTACTTC. Translation gives CASSPGLAGSYEQYF.